This T cell receptor (beta chain) is drawn from a study of blood T cell repertoires in COVID-19. In the study overall: Samples of COVID-19 (acute and convalescent) were obtained from the United States, Italy and Spain. Nucleic acid was either cDNA or gDNA, and it came from T cells, B-cell-depleted T cells, or PBMCs.

Authors' processing steps: Reference gene primer amplification gave estimated nucleated cell counts. Assay used: immunoSEQ multiplex PCR; TCRdb lists only in-frame clones, some missing. Clone size and the V and J calls come from that table; the DNA yielded D and trimming. The table records 240,000 or so clones, more than 75% of them present only once. Germline V gene lookup returns CDR1 MNHEY and CDR2 SMNVEV (reference sequence). This CDR3 is built from 13 residues. Between the trimmed V and J ends, which lost 1 base and 10 bases, there was a span of 11 bases. The material sequenced was peripheral blood. The source of this sequence is a woman aged 55-75 years with active or convalescent COVID-19. This rearrangement joins TRBV27 to TRBJ2-1; D is perhaps TRBD1 (5 bases). CDR3 sequence reads: CASSLWAGREQFF. In DNA, the CDR3 is TGTGCCAGCAGTTTATGGGCAGGGCGCGAGCAGTTCTTC.